This T cell receptor (beta chain) is drawn from a study of blood T cell repertoires in COVID-19. TCRdb's copy holds only in-frame clones and misses some; the assay was immunoSEQ multiplex PCR. The sample holds 200,000 to 250,000 clones; approximately 80% are singletons and the top ten take more than 9%. The CDR3 runs 16 residues. With 2 bases clipped from V and 7 bases from J, the junction kept 8 bases outside the gene matches. Germline CDR1 reads KGHDR; CDR2 reads SFDVKD. The receptor's source is a man aged 45-60 years with active or convalescent COVID-19. This chain links TRBV24-1 with TRBJ2-1, with TRBD1 identical over 9 bases. The sequenced material came from peripheral blood. The DNA for the CDR3 is TGTGCCACCAGTGATTGGGGGGGGGACAGGGTAAATGAGCAGTTCTTC. Translating gives CATSDWGGDRVNEQFF.